A single sample gave rise to the 15 T cell receptor beta chains below, sequenced in a study of beta chain features in type 1 diabetes. Since all of the isolated RNA was reverse transcribed, expressed TCRB transcripts were what got sequenced. The repertoire was sequenced with immunoSEQ multiplex PCR; TCRdb's copy has only in-frame clones and lacks some. Of a few hundred thousand clones listed, 9.6% were seen once; the top ten hold 0.6%. These receptors' targets are unknown. Study results and caveats: A moderate, significant TCRB CDR3 shortening appeared in type 1 diabetes across four CD4+ subsets.

The sequencing input was central memory CD4+ T cells from blood. All receptors come from a man between 25 and 39 years old with type 1 diabetes.

This clone was picked up a small number of times. The CDR3: CASSLRLPDVGSYEQYF. Here the CDR3 DNA reads TGTGCCAGCAGCTTACGACTGCCCGACGTTGGGAGCTACGAGCAGTACTTC. The rearrangement uses TRBV7-2 and TRBJ2-7, with D possibly matching TRBD2 (5 bases). The CDR3 consists of 17 residues. Germline V CDR1 and CDR2: SGHTA, FQGNSA. The V gene lost 2 bases and the J gene lost 3 bases, with 20 bases spanning the gap. Supplemented by reference TRBV7-2 and TRBJ2-7, the full variable domain reads GAGVSQSPSNKVTEKGKDVELRCDPISGHTALYWYRQSLGQGLEFLIYFQGNSAPDKSGLPSDRFSAERTGGSVSTLTIQRTQQEDSAVYLCASSLRLPDVGSYEQYFGPGTRLTVT.

This clone turned up a few times. This rearrangement joins TRBV27 to TRBJ2-3; D call uncertain. From germline, CDR1 is MNHEY and CDR2 SMNVEV (reference sequence). The CDR3 loop spans 16 amino acids. V was trimmed by 1 base and J by 3 bases, leaving 14 bases between them. CDR3 nucleotides: TGTGCCAGCAGTTTATTAGGCAGCATAAGGACAGATACGCAGTATTTT. Translating it yields CASSLLGSIRTDTQYF.

The genes are TRBV7-2 and TRBJ2-7, with TRBD2 matching over 8 bases. The CDR3 sequence is 16 residues long. Germline CDR1 and CDR2: SGHTA and FQGNSA. The junction had 7 bases not matched to a gene; V was cut back by 1 base and J by 2 bases. The CDR3 protein is CASSLVGGRIAYEQYF. As DNA, the CDR3 is TGTGCCAGCAGCTTAGTCGGCGGGAGGATCGCCTACGAGCAGTACTTC.

This clone has just a few counts. The chain recombines TRBV29-1 with TRBJ2-5; D possibly corresponds to TRBD1 (6 bases). The CDR3 covers 13 residues. Germline-derived CDR1 and CDR2 are SQVTM and ANQGSEA. Trimming took 4 bases from V and 2 from J, leaving 11 bases between them. This CDR3 is CSVALGTQETQYF. The CDR3 DNA follows: TGCAGCGTTGCCCTGGGGACACAAGAGACCCAGTACTTC.

Only a few counts were recorded for this clone. The genes are TRBV25-1 and TRBJ2-1; D is possibly TRBD1 (6 bases). Trimming pared 6 bases from V and 3 bases from J, leaving 9 bases between. The CDR3 loop spans 13 amino acids. Germline loops: CDR1 MGHDK, CDR2 SYGVNS. This CDR3 is CASRKGVYNEQFF. CDR3 sequence (DNA): TGTGCCAGCAGGAAGGGGGTCTACAATGAGCAGTTCTTC. The full variable domain, rest sourced from reference TRBV25-1 and TRBJ2-1, is EADIYQTPRYLVIGTGKKITLECSQTMGHDKMYWYQQDPGMELHLIHYSYGVNSTEKGDLSSESTVSRIRTEHFPLTLESARPSHTSQYLCASRKGVYNEQFFGPGTRLTVL.

This chain uses TRBV15 with TRBJ2-5, with D possibly TRBD2 on 7 matching bases. The CDR3 is made up of 13 amino acids. Per germline, CDR1 LNHNV and CDR2 YYDKDF (reference sequence). Trimming cost V 6 bases and J 5 bases, with 13 bases left between them. CDR3 loop: CATSPRGGETQYF. As DNA, the CDR3 is TGTGCCACCAGTCCCAGGGGAGGGGAGACCCAGTACTTC.

The chain combines TRBV28 with TRBJ1-1, with 7 bases fitting TRBD1. This CDR3 is built from 15 residues. V was pared by 6 bases and J by 2 bases, with 9 bases of the junction left unmatched. In germline, CDR1 is MDHEN, CDR2 SYDVKM. The CDR3 DNA is TGTGCCAGCAGGTATCAGGGGGAGGGCAACACTGAAGCTTTCTTT. It specifies CASRYQGEGNTEAFF.

This clone was seen many times. The CDR3 is CATSRSSEEKLFF. CDR3 DNA sequence: TGTGCCACCAGCAGATCCTCGGAGGAAAAACTGTTTTTT. This chain uses TRBV15 with TRBJ1-4; D is ambiguous. Germline V gene data show CDR1 as LNHNV and CDR2 as YYDKDF (reference sequence). The V gene lost 2 bases and the J gene lost 8 bases, with 9 bases spanning the gap. The CDR3 contains 13 residues.

The V gene is TRBV10-3, the J gene TRBJ2-7; D is possibly TRBD2 (5 bases). CDR3 length equals 16 residues. V lost 0 bases and J 2 bases, leaving 14 bases between the germline ends. Germline CDR1 is ENHRY and CDR2 is SYGVKD. The CDR3 region has the DNA TGTGCCATCAGTGAGTCGAAGGCGGGTCCAACCTACGAGCAGTACTTC. Its translation is CAISESKAGPTYEQYF.

This clone was observed a few times. Distinct nucleotide sequences in the sample also encode this CDR3. The rearrangement joins TRBV20-1 to TRBJ1-5; no firm D call. The length of the CDR3 is 10 residues. Trimming took 5 bases from V and 5 from J, leaving 4 bases between them. Germline CDR1 is DFQATT and CDR2 is SNEGSKA (reference sequence). CDR3 amino acids: CSAGYQPQHF. For the CDR3, the DNA is TGCAGTGCTGGTTATCAGCCCCAGCATTTT.

The V call is TRBV5-4, the J call TRBJ2-5; D remains unclear. This CDR3 region has 14 residues. Germline CDR1 and CDR2: SGHNT and YYREEE (reference sequence). V lost 3 bases to trimming and J lost 2 bases, with 11 bases between them. The CDR3 loop reads CASSSDGRQETQYF. Written as DNA, the CDR3 is TGTGCCAGCAGCTCCGACGGTAGACAAGAGACCCAGTACTTC.

This clone was detected ten times or more. The rearrangement uses TRBV7-2 and TRBJ1-4, with 7 nucleotides matching TRBD1. Losses at the gene ends were 5 bases for V and 8 bases for J; bases not matched to a gene: 2. Germline CDR1 is SGHTA and CDR2 is FQGNSA. The CDR3 loop spans 12 amino acids. The CDR3 DNA follows: TGTGCCAGCAGCGCGACAGGGGAAAAACTGTTTTTT. It codes for CASSATGEKLFF.

This clone was seen a few times. The V gene is TRBV5-6, the J gene TRBJ2-5; D is tentatively TRBD1 or TRBD2 (6 bases each). V was pared by 5 bases and J by 4 bases, with 15 bases between. The germline V gene has CDR1 SGHDT and CDR2 YYEEEE. This CDR3 contains 14 residues. In DNA, the CDR3 is TGTGCCAGCAGGGAAAGAGGGGGGCCAGAGACCCAGTACTTC. Translated, it gives CASRERGGPETQYF.

This clone was seen at least ten times. The CDR3 DNA reads TGTGCCAGTAGTAGCGGGACAGGGGGCACCGGGGAGCTGTTTTTT. Amino acids: CASSSGTGGTGELFF. V is TRBV19 and J is TRBJ2-2; TRBD1 matches at 11 bases. The germline V gene encodes CDR1 LNHDA and CDR2 SQIVND (reference sequence). V shed 4 bases, J shed 4 bases, and the junction held 2 bases outside the gene matches. This CDR3 is 15 amino acids long.

A few counts support this clone. The chain couples TRBV7-8 to TRBJ1-1, with a tentative D call TRBD1 (5 bases). The CDR3 covers 11 residues. V lost 1 base and J 11 bases, leaving 8 bases between the germline ends. Germline loops: CDR1 SGHVS, CDR2 FQNEAQ. CDR3 region: CASSLGGGAFF. In DNA, the CDR3 is TGTGCCAGCAGCTTAGGTGGGGGGGCTTTCTTT. The whole variable domain, filled in from reference TRBV7-8 and TRBJ1-1, reads GAGVSQSPRYKVAKRGQDVALRCDPISGHVSLFWYQQALGQGPEFLTYFQNEAQLDKSGLPSDRFFAERPEGSVSTLKIQRTQQEDSAVYLCASSLGGGAFFGQGTRLTVV.